Listed below are T cell receptor beta chains from one sample, sequenced in a study of T cells after yellow fever vaccination. Using its own MiXCR run on the 5' RACE reads, TCRdb lists one record per CDR3 protein. The table lists hundreds of thousands of distinct CDR3 sequences, 13% of them singletons. This specimen consisted of PBMCs, obtained on the day of the yellow fever booster vaccination. Every receptor here comes from a man aged 25 to 40 who received the YFV17D yellow fever vaccine. CDR3s include the opening cysteine and the closing phenylalanine or tryptophan. The D gene is left open where the match is weak. Clone size is shown for a subset of rows, as once, few, many or a class of expanded clone.

v_gene	d_gene	abundance	j_gene	CDR3nt	CDR3aa
TRBV4-3	TRBD1	few	TRBJ2-5	TGCGCCAGCAGCCAAGAAACAGGGGGCTGGGAGACCCAGTACTTC	CASSQETGGWETQYF
TRBV6-1	NA	NA	TRBJ1-5	TGTGCCAGCAAGATGGGGAGGGGCGGTCAGCCCCAGCATTTT	CASKMGRGGQPQHF
TRBV7-9	TRBD2	few	TRBJ2-3	TGTGCCAGCAGCCTGAAGCGGGAGGGAGATACGCAGTATTTT	CASSLKREGDTQYF
TRBV20-1	TRBD1	few	TRBJ1-2	TGCAGTGCTAGAGATTGGACAGGTCAATGGGGCTACACCTTC	CSARDWTGQWGYTF
TRBV15	NA	many	TRBJ2-5	TGTGCCACCGGTCAGGCCGTATTAGAGACCCAGTACTTC	CATGQAVLETQYF
TRBV5-1	NA	NA	TRBJ1-2	TGCGCCAGCAGCTTGGAGTTTGGGTTCTATGGCTACACCTTC	CASSLEFGFYGYTF
TRBV20-1	TRBD1	few	TRBJ1-2	TGCAGTGCTACCCGGGACAGGGAAAGCGGCTACACCTTC	CSATRDRESGYTF
TRBV5-5	TRBD1	few	TRBJ1-2	TGTGCCAGCAGCTTGGATTCGGACAGGCCTTGGCATGGCTACACCTTC	CASSLDSDRPWHGYTF
TRBV7-3	NA	NA	TRBJ1-1	TGTGCCAGCAGCTTAAAGGCGGGAACTGAAGCTTTCTTT	CASSLKAGTEAFF
TRBV5-6	NA	few	TRBJ2-2	TGTGCCAGCAGCCCCGTAACGGGGACACCCAACACCGGGGAGCTGTTTTTT	CASSPVTGTPNTGELFF
TRBV20-1	TRBD1	few	TRBJ2-1	TGCAGTGCTAGAATCCGACAGGGATTATCATCCTACAATGAGCAGTTCTTC	CSARIRQGLSSYNEQFF
TRBV10-3	NA	few	TRBJ2-3	TGTGCCATCAGTGACCATGGTCGCGGGACTACAGATACGCAGTATTTT	CAISDHGRGTTDTQYF
TRBV20-1	NA	few	TRBJ2-7	TGCAGTGCAAAACCCCCCGGGAAGTCGTCCTACGAGCAGTACTTC	CSAKPPGKSSYEQYF
TRBV12-3/TRBV12-4	NA	few	TRBJ2-2	TGTGCCAGCAGTTTTGTCGGGGAGCTGTTTTTT	CASSFVGELFF
TRBV20-1	TRBD2	few	TRBJ2-1	TGCAGTGCTAGAGATCCTGGCGGGGGACTCAATGAGCAGTTCTTC	CSARDPGGGLNEQFF
TRBV5-1	TRBD2	NA	TRBJ2-7	TGCGCCAGCAGCGACCTAGCGGGAGGGCCCTACGAGCAGTACTTC	CASSDLAGGPYEQYF
TRBV29-1	NA	few	TRBJ2-2	TGCAGCGTTGGTGGGGGGACGAACACCGGGGAGCTGTTTTTT	CSVGGGTNTGELFF